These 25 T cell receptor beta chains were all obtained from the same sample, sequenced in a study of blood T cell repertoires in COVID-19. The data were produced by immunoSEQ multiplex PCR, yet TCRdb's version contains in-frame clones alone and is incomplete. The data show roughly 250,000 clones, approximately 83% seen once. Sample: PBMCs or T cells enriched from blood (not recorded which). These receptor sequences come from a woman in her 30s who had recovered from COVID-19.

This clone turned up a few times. CDR3 amino acids: CASTGMNTEAFF. As DNA, the CDR3 is TGTGCCAGCACAGGAATGAACACTGAAGCTTTCTTT. This sequence joins TRBV6-5 and TRBJ1-1; D gene uncertain. CDR1 and CDR2 (germline): MNHEY, SVGAGI. The CDR3 covers 12 residues. V was pared by 7 bases and J by 0 bases, with 6 bases between.

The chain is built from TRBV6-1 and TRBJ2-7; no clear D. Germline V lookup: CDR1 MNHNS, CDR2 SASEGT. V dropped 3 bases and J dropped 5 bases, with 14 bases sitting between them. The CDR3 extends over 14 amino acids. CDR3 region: CASSEMMAVNEQYF. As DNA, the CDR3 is TGTGCCAGCAGTGAGATGATGGCAGTCAACGAGCAGTACTTC.

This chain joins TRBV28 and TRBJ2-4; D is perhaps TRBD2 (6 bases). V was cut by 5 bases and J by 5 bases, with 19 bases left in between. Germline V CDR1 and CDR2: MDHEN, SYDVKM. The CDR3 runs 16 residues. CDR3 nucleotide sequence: TGTGCCAGCAGTGCCTACCCCGGGGAGGTCGAAAACATTCAGTACTTC. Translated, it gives CASSAYPGEVENIQYF.

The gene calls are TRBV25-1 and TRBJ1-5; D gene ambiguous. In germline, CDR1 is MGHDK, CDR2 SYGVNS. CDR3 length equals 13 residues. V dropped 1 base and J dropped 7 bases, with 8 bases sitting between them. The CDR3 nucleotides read TGTGCCAGCAGTGAATCGGGTCGGCAGCCCCAGCATTTT. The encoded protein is CASSESGRQPQHF.

CDR3 sequence reads: CASSSLDRGADTQYF. CDR3 in DNA: TGCGCCAGCAGCTCACTAGACAGGGGCGCAGATACGCAGTATTTT. The V and J genes are TRBV5-1 and TRBJ2-3; 8 nucleotides agree with TRBD1. The CDR3 consists of 15 residues. V gave up 3 bases and J gave up 4 bases; unmatched junction bases: 7. Germline V gene sequence: CDR1 SGHRS, CDR2 YFSETQ.

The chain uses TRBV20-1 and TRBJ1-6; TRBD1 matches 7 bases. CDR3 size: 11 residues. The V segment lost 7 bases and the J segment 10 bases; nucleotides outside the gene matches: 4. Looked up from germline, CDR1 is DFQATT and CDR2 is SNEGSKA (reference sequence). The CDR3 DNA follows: TGCAGTGGACAGGGTAACTCACCCCTCCACTTT. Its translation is CSGQGNSPLHF.

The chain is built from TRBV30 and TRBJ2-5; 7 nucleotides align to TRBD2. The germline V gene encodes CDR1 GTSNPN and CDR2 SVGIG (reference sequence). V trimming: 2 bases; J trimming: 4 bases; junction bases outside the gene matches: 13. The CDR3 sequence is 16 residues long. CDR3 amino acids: CAWSPTLGGLGETQYF. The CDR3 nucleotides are TGTGCCTGGAGTCCGACTCTGGGAGGGTTGGGAGAGACCCAGTACTTC.

The CDR3 DNA reads as TGTGCCAGCAGAGGGACAGGTCCACAGCCCCAGCATTTT. It encodes CASRGTGPQPQHF. V and J are TRBV7-8 and TRBJ1-5; 8 nucleotides align to TRBD1. The V segment lost 6 bases and the J segment 7 bases; nucleotides outside the gene matches: 5. Germline V lookup: CDR1 SGHVS, CDR2 FQNEAQ. The CDR3 contains 13 residues.

CDR3: CASSFAGFVVTDTQYF. The CDR3, as DNA: TGTGCCAGTTCGTTCGCAGGGTTCGTCGTCACAGATACGCAGTATTTT. This rearrangement joins TRBV19 to TRBJ2-3, with D possibly being TRBD1 (5 bases). Germline-derived CDR1 and CDR2 are LNHDA and SQIVND (reference sequence). Trimming removed 8 bases at V and 2 bases at J, with 20 bases between. The CDR3 loop spans 16 amino acids.

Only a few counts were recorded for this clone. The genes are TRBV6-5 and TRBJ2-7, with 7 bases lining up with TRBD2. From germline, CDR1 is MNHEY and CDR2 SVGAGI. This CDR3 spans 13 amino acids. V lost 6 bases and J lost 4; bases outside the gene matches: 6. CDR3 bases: TGTGCCAGCAGCGTTCAGCGGGGATACGAGCAGTACTTC. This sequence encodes CASSVQRGYEQYF.

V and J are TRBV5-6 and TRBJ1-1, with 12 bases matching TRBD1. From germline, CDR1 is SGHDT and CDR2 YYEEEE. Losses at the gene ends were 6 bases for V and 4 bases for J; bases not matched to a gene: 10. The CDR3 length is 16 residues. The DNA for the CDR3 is TGTGCCAGCACCTGGGACAGGGGGCTCGGAGGCACTGAAGCTTTCTTT. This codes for CASTWDRGLGGTEAFF.

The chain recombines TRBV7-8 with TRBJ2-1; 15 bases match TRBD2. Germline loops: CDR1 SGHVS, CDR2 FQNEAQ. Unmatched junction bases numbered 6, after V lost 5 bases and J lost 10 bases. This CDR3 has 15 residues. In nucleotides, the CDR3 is TGTGCCAGCAGCCTTGGGGGGACTAGCGGGAGGGAGCAGTTCTTC. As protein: CASSLGGTSGREQFF.

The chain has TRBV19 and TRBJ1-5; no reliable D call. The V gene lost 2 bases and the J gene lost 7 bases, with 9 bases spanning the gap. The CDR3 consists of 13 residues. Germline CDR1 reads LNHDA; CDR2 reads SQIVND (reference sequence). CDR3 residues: CASSISETQPQHF. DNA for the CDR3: TGTGCCAGTAGTATATCGGAGACCCAGCCCCAGCATTTT.

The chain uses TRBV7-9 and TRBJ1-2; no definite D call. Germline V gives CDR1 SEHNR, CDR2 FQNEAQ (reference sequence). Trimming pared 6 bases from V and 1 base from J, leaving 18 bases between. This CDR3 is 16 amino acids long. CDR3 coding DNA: TGTGCCAGCAGTTCTTTGGGCGTCAGTAGTAACTATGGCTACACCTTC. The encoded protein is CASSSLGVSSNYGYTF.

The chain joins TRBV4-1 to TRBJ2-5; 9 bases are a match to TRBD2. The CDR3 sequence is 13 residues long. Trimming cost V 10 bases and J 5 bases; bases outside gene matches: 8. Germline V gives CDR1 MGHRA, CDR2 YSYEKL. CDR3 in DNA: TGCGCCACAGGGCGGGGGGGTCGGGAGACCCAGTACTTC. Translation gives CATGRGGRETQYF.

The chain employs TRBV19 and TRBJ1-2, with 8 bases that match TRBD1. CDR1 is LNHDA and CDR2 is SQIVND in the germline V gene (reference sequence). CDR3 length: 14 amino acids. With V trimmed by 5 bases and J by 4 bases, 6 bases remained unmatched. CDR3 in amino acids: CASSSFRGLYGYTF. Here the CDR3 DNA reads TGTGCCAGTAGTTCCTTCAGGGGGCTCTATGGCTACACCTTC.

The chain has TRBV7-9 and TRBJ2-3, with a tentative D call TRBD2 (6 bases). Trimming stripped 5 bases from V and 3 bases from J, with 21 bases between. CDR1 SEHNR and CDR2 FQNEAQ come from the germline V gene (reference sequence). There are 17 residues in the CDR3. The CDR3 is CASSPPANPGGTDTQYF. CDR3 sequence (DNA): TGTGCCAGCAGCCCACCAGCCAATCCTGGGGGGACAGATACGCAGTATTTT.

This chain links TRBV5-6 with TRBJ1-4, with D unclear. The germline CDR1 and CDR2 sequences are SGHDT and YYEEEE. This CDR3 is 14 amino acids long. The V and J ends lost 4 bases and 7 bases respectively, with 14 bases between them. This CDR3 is CASSLRWEGEKLFF. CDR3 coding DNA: TGTGCCAGCAGCCTGAGGTGGGAGGGTGAAAAACTGTTTTTT.

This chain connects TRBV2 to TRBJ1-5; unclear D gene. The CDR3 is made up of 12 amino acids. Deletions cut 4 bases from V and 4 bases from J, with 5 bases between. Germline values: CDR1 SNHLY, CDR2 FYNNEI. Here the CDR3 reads CASSGQNQPQHF. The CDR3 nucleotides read TGTGCCAGCAGTGGGCAAAATCAGCCCCAGCATTTT.

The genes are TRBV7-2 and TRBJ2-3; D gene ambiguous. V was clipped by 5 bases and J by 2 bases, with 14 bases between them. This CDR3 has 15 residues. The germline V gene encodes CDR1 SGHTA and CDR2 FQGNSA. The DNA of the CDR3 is TGTGCCAGCAGCCGTCCTAGGATAATCACAGATACGCAGTATTTT. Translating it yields CASSRPRIITDTQYF.

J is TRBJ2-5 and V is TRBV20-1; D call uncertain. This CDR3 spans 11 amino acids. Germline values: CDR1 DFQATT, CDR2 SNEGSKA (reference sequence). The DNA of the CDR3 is TGCGGTGGCTGGAGATGGGAGACCCAGTACTTC. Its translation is CGGWRWETQYF.

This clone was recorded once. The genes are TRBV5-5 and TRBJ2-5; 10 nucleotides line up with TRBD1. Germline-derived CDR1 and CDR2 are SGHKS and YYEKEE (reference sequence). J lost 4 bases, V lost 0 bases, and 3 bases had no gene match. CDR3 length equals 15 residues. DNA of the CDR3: TGTGCCAGCAGCTTGGGACAGGGGGCGGGAGAGACCCAGTACTTC. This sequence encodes CASSLGQGAGETQYF.

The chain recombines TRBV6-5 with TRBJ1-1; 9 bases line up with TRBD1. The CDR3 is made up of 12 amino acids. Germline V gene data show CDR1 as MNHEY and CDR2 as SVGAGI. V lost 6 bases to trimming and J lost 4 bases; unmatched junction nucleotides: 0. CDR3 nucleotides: TGTGCCAGCAGGACAGGGGGCACTGAAGCTTTCTTT. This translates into CASRTGGTEAFF.

The CDR3 protein is CASSLAYNQPQHF. DNA of the CDR3: TGTGCCAGCAGTTTAGCGTACAATCAGCCCCAGCATTTT. This chain joins TRBV12-3 or TRBV12-4 and TRBJ1-5; no clear D gene. The CDR3 is 13 residues long. Trimming pared 0 bases from V and 3 bases from J, leaving 3 bases between.

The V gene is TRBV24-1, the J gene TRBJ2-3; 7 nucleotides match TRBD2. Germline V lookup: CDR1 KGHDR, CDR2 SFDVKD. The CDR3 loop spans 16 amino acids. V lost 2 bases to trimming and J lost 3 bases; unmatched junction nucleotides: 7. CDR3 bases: TGTGCCACCAGTGATTCCCGAGCGGGATCAACAGATACGCAGTATTTT. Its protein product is CATSDSRAGSTDTQYF.